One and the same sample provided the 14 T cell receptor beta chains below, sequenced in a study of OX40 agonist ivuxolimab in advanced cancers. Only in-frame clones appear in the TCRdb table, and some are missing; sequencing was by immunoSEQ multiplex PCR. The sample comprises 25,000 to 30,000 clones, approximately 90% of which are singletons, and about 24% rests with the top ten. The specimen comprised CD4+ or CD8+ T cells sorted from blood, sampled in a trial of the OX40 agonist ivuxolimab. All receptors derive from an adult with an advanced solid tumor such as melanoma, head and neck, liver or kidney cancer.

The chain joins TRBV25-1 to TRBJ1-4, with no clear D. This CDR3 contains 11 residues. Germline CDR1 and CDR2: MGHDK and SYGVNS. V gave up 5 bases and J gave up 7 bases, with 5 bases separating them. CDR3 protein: CASSFGEKLFF. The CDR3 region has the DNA TGTGCCAGCAGTTTCGGTGAAAAACTGTTTTTT.

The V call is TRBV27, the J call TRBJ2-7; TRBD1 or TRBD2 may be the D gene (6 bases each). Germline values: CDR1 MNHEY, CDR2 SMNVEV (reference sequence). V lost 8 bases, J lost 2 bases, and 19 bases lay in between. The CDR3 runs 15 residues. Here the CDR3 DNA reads TGTGCCAGCGGTGGGGGGACACTTAACCCCTACGAGCAGTACTTC. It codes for CASGGGTLNPYEQYF.

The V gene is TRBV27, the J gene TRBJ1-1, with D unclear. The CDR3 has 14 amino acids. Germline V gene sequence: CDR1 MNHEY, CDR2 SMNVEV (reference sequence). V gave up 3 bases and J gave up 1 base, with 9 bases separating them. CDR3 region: CASSFGVRNTEAFF. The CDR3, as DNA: TGTGCCAGCAGTTTCGGAGTACGGAACACTGAAGCTTTCTTT.

The CDR3: CASSLVGGTYNEQFF. CDR3 DNA: TGTGCCAGCAGCTTAGTGGGTGGGACGTACAATGAGCAGTTCTTC. J is TRBJ2-1 and V is TRBV11-3; D may correspond to TRBD1 or TRBD2 (5 bases each). Deletions cut 1 base from V and 4 bases from J, with 11 bases between. From germline, CDR1 is SGHNT and CDR2 YENEEA. The CDR3 has 15 amino acids.

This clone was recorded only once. For the CDR3, the DNA is TGTGCCAGCAGCCTAGACAGGCAAGAGACCCAGTACTTC. Protein sequence: CASSLDRQETQYF. V and J are TRBV7-9 and TRBJ2-5; weak D call: TRBD1 (6 bases). The CDR3 covers 13 residues. Germline V CDR1 and CDR2: SEHNR, FQNEAQ (reference sequence). Trimming stripped 5 bases from V and 2 bases from J, with 9 bases between.

CDR3 sequence (DNA): TGCAGCGCCCTGAGGGGGTCTAATGAAAAACTGTTTTTT. This encodes CSALRGSNEKLFF. The V gene is TRBV29-1, the J gene TRBJ1-4, with D maybe TRBD1 (6 bases). Trimming took 7 bases from V and 3 from J, leaving 12 bases between them. Germline CDR1 SQVTM, CDR2 ANQGSEA. The CDR3 sequence is 13 residues long.

The CDR3 spells CASSQDLTSGTFTDTQYF. The CDR3 nucleotides read TGTGCCAGCAGCCAAGATTTGACTAGCGGGACGTTCACAGATACGCAGTATTTT. V usage is TRBV4-2 and J usage is TRBJ2-3; TRBD2 matches at 11 bases. This CDR3 spans 18 amino acids. V lost 0 bases, J lost 2 bases, and 7 bases stayed unmatched. In germline, CDR1 is LGHNA, CDR2 YNFKEQ.

CDR3: CASSPGTYTQYF. In DNA form, the CDR3 reads TGTGCCAGCAGCCCAGGGACTTATACGCAGTATTTT. The gene calls are TRBV27 and TRBJ2-3; D perhaps matches TRBD2 (6 bases). CDR1 MNHEY and CDR2 SMNVEV come from the germline V gene (reference sequence). The germline V and J ends were trimmed by 6 bases and 7 bases, with 11 bases remaining between them. This CDR3 is 12 amino acids long.

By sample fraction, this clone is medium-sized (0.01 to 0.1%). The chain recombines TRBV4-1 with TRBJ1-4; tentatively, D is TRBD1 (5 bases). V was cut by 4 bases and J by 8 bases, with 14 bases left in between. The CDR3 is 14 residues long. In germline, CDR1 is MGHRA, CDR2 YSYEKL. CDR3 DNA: TGCGCCAGCAGCCCAGGGAGCCTTGACGAAAAACTGTTTTTT. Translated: CASSPGSLDEKLFF.

As DNA, the CDR3 is TGTGCCAGCAGCAAAGGCTCTCCCACGGGACTAGCGGGTTACGAGCAGTACTTC. This gives the protein CASSKGSPTGLAGYEQYF. The chain employs TRBV21-1 and TRBJ2-7; the table names TRBD2, a call not compared with the DNA. TRBV21-1 is deemed a pseudogene. The CDR3 covers 18 residues.

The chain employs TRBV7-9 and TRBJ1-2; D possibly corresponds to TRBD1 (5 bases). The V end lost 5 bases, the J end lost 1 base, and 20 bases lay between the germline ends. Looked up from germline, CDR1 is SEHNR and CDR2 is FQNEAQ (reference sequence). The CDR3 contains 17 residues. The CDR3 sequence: CASSRIPYDSINYGYTF. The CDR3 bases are TGTGCCAGCAGCCGTATTCCGTATGACAGTATTAACTATGGCTACACCTTC.

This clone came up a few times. CDR3 region: CASSLALRNTEAFF. DNA for the CDR3: TGTGCCAGCAGCTTAGCGTTGCGGAACACTGAAGCTTTCTTT. The chain carries TRBV7-2 and TRBJ1-1; D gene uncertain. Germline values: CDR1 SGHTA, CDR2 FQGNSA. Trimming pared 0 bases from V and 1 base from J, leaving 6 bases between. The CDR3 is made up of 14 amino acids.

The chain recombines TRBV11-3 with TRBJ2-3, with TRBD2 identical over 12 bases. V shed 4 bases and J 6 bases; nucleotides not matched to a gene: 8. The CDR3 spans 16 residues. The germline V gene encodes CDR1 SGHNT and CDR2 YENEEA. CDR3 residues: CASSYRTSGTVDTQYF. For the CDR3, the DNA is TGTGCCAGCAGCTACCGGACTAGCGGGACAGTGGATACGCAGTATTTT.

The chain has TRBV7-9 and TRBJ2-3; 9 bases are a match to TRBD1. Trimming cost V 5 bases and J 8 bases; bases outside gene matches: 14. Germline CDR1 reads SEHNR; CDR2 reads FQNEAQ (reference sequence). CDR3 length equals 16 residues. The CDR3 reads CASSLPRTGVKGTQYF. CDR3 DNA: TGTGCCAGCAGCCTACCTAGGACAGGGGTAAAGGGTACGCAGTATTTT.